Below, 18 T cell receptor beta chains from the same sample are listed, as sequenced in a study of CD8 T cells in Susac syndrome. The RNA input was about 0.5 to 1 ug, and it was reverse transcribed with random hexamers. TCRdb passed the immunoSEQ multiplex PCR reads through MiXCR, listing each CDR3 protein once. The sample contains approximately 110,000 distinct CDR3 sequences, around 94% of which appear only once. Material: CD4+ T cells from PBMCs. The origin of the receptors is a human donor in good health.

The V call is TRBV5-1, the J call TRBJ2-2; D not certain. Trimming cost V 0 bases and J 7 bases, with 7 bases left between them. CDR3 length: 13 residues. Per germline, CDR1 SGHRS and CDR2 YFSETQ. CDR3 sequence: CASSLGNDGELFF. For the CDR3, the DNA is TGCGCCAGCAGCTTGGGAAACGACGGGGAGCTGTTTTTT.

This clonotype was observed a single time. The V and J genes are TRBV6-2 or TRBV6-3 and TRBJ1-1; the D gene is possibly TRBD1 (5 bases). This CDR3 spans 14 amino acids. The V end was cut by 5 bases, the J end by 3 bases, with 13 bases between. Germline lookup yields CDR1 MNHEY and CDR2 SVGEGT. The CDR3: CASSPPRVYTEAFF. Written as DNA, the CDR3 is TGTGCCAGCAGTCCCCCCAGGGTATACACTGAAGCTTTCTTT.

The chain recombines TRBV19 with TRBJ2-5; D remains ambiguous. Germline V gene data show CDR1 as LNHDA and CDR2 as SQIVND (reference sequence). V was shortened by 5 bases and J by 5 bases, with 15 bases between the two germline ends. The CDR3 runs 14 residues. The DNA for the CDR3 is TGTGCCAGTAGTGTCCCCTGGAAGTGGGAGACCCAGTACTTC. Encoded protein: CASSVPWKWETQYF.

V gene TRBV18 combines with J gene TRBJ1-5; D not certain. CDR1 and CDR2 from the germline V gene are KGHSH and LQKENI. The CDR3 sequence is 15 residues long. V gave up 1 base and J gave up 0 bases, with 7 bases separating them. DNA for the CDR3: TGTGCCAGCTCACCACAGGGTGGTAGCAATCAGCCCCAGCATTTT. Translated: CASSPQGGSNQPQHF.

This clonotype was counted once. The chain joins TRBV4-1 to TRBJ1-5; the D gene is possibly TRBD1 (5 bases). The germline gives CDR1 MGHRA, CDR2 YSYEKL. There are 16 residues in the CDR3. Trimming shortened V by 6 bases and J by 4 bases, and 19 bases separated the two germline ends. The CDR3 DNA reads TGCGCCAGCAGTCCTACGCGGGGACCGGGGAATCAGCCCCAGCATTTT. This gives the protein CASSPTRGPGNQPQHF.

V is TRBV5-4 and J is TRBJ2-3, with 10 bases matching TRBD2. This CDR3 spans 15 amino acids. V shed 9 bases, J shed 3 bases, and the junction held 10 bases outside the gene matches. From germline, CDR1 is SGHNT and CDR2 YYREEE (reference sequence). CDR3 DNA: TGTGCCACCAACGAAATAGCGGGAGGTACAGATACGCAGTATTTT. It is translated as CATNEIAGGTDTQYF.

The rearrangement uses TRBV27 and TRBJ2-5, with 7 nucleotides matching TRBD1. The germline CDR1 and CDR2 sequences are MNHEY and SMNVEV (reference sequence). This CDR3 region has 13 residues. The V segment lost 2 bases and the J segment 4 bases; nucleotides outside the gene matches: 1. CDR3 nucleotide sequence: TGTGCCAGCAGTTTAAACAGGGGAGAGACCCAGTACTTC. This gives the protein CASSLNRGETQYF.

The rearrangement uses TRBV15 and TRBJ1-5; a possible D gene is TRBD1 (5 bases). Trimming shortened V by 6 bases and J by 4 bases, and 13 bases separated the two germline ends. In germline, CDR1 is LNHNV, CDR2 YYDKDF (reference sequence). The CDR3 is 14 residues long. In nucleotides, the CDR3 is TGTGCCACCAGGAGATCAGGGAATAATCAGCCCCAGCATTTT. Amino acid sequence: CATRRSGNNQPQHF.

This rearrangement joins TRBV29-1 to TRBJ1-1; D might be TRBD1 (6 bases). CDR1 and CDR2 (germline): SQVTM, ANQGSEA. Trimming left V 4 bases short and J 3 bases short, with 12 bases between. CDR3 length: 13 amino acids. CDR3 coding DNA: TGCAGCGTTGCCAAATCAGGGGACACTGAAGCTTTCTTT. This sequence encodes CSVAKSGDTEAFF.

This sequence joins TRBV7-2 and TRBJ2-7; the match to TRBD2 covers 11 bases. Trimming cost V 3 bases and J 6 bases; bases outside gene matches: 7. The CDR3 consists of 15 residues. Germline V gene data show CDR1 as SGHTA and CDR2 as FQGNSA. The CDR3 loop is CASSLYSGRAIEQYF. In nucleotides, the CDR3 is TGTGCCAGCAGCTTGTATAGCGGGAGGGCGATCGAGCAGTACTTC.

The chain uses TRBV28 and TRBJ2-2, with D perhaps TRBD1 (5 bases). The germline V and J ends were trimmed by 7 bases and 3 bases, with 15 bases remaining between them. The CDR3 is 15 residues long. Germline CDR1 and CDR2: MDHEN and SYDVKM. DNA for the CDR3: TGTGCCAGCATCACAGGTCAATGGTACACCGGGGAGCTGTTTTTT. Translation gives CASITGQWYTGELFF.

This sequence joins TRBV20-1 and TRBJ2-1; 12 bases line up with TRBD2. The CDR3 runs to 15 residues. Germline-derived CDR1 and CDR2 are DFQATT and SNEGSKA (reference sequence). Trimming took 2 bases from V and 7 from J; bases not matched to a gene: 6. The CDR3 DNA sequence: TGCAGTGCTAGATTGACTAGCGGGAGATGGAATGAGCAGTTCTTC. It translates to CSARLTSGRWNEQFF.

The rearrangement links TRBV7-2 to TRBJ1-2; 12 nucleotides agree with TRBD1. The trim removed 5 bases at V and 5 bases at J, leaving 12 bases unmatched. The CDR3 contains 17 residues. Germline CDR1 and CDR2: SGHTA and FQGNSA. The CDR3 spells CASSLTRDRGRGYGYTF. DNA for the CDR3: TGTGCCAGCAGCCTAACCCGGGACAGGGGGCGCGGGTATGGCTACACCTTC.

CDR3 bases: TGCGCCAGCAACCAGGACGGAGGCAATGAGCAGTTCTTC. Translating it yields CASNQDGGNEQFF. The chain is built from TRBV5-1 and TRBJ2-1; a possible D gene is TRBD2 (5 bases). Germline V gene data show CDR1 as SGHRS and CDR2 as YFSETQ. V dropped 6 bases and J dropped 6 bases, with 13 bases sitting between them. The CDR3 is made up of 13 amino acids.

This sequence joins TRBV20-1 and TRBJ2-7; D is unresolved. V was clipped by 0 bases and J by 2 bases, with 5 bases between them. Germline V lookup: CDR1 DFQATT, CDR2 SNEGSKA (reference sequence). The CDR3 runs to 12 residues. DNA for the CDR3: TGCAGTGCTAGAGATAAACCCTACGAGCAGTACTTC. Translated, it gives CSARDKPYEQYF.

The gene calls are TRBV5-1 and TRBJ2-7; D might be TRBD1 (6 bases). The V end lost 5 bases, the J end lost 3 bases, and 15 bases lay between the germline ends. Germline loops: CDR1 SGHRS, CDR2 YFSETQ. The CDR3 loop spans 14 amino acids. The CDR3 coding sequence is TGCGCCAGCAGTTATCGGACAGAGAACTACGAGCAGTACTTC. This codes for CASSYRTENYEQYF.

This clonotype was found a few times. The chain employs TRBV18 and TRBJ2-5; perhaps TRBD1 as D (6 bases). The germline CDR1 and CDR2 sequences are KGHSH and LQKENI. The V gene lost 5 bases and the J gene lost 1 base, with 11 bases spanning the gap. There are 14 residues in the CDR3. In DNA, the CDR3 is TGTGCCAGCTCAACTGACAGGTCCCAAGAGACCCAGTACTTC. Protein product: CASSTDRSQETQYF.

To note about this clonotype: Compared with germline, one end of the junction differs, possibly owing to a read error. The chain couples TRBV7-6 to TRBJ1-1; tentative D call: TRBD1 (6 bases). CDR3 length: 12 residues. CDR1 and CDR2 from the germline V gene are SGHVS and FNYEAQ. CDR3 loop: CASSTWDTEASF. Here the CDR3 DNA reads TGTGCCAGCAGTACATGGGACACTGAAGCTTCCTTT.